The 14 T cell receptor beta chains below were found in one sample sequenced in a study of human T cells and chemical hapten exposure. The time point: pre-sensitization, week 0. Treatment here: therapeutic diphenylcyclopropenone sensitization with weekly scalp DPC. TCRdb recomputed calls from the RACE reads with MiXCR, one row per CDR3 protein. The profile shows roughly 260,000 distinct CDR3 sequences, about 8.6% of them singletons. The sample here was whole blood, taken in connection with sensitization to the hapten diphenylcyclopropenone (DPC). Receptors were obtained from a woman in her forties with alopecia areata. Some clones in this sample may be carry-over from other donors' samples.

This clonotype occurred a few times. The V gene is TRBV12-3 or TRBV12-4, the J gene TRBJ2-7; a weak D match, TRBD1 (5 bases). V lost 1 base to trimming and J lost 2 bases, with 15 bases between them. The CDR3 runs 16 residues. DNA for the CDR3: TGTGCCAGCAGTTTAGGTTCAAGGGGTTTTCCCTACGAGCAGTACTTC. Protein sequence: CASSLGSRGFPYEQYF.

The chain carries TRBV7-9 and TRBJ1-6; no firm D call. CDR1 and CDR2 (germline): SEHNR, FQNEAQ (reference sequence). CDR3 size: 13 residues. Trimming left V 1 base short and J 9 bases short, with 7 bases between. The CDR3 DNA reads as TGTGCCAGCAGCTTAGATTCCCTTTCACCCCTCCACTTT. Its translation: CASSLDSLSPLHF.

This clonotype was recorded a few times. The chain carries TRBV9 and TRBJ2-4, with D perhaps matching TRBD1 (6 bases). There are 14 residues in the CDR3. V lost 4 bases and J lost 6, with 14 bases in between. Germline CDR1 reads SGDLS; CDR2 reads YYNGEE. The CDR3 nucleotides are TGTGCCAGCAGCCCCCGACAGGAAACAAACATTCAGTACTTC. Encoded protein: CASSPRQETNIQYF.

This clonotype was seen repeatedly, ten times or more. V and J are TRBV20-1 and TRBJ2-4, with D uncertain. Trimming cost V 3 bases and J 2 bases, with 14 bases left between them. The CDR3 runs to 15 residues. The germline V gene has CDR1 DFQATT and CDR2 SNEGSKA (reference sequence). The CDR3 DNA sequence: TGCAGTGCTAGGCCAGTCGATGGGACCAAAAACATTCAGTACTTC. As protein: CSARPVDGTKNIQYF.

V gene TRBV3-1 combines with J gene TRBJ2-2; D is uncertain. CDR1 LGHDT and CDR2 YNNKEL come from the germline V gene (reference sequence). This CDR3 region has 14 residues. Trimming shortened V by 1 base and J by 3 bases, and 6 bases separated the two germline ends. CDR3 DNA sequence: TGTGCCAGCAGCCAAGGGGTAGACACCGGGGAGCTGTTTTTT. As protein: CASSQGVDTGELFF.

This clonotype was recorded at least ten times. The gene calls are TRBV7-9 and TRBJ2-1; the D gene is possibly TRBD2 (6 bases). Trimming removed 5 bases from V and 3 bases from J, with 11 bases in between. Germline-derived CDR1 and CDR2 are SEHNR and FQNEAQ (reference sequence). The CDR3 runs to 14 residues. The CDR3 region is CASSQGTDYNEQFF. CDR3 coding DNA: TGTGCCAGCAGCCAAGGGACTGACTACAATGAGCAGTTCTTC.

This clonotype has a handful of counts. This chain links TRBV6-5 with TRBJ2-3, with 8 nucleotides matching TRBD2. The V gene's germline CDR1 is MNHEY and CDR2 SVGAGI. This CDR3 spans 13 amino acids. The trim removed 8 bases at V and 8 bases at J, leaving 9 bases unmatched. This CDR3 reads CASAAGVARTQYF. For the CDR3, the DNA is TGTGCCAGCGCAGCGGGAGTAGCTCGTACGCAGTATTTT.

The table lists this clonotype with many counts. This chain uses TRBV6-5 with TRBJ2-7, with 7 bases that match TRBD1. The CDR3 covers 17 residues. V shed 0 bases and J 2 bases; nucleotides not matched to a gene: 10. CDR1 is MNHEY, CDR2 SVGAGI, per germline. The CDR3 is CASSYSTRGPVAYEQYF. DNA for the CDR3: TGTGCCAGCAGTTACTCTACTAGGGGGCCCGTCGCCTACGAGCAGTACTTC.

The chain is built from TRBV4-1 and TRBJ2-1; 12 bases are a match to TRBD1. V dropped 0 bases and J dropped 7; count of bases not matched to a gene: 4. Germline values: CDR1 MGHRA, CDR2 YSYEKL. CDR3 length: 16 residues. The CDR3 spells CASSQERDRGRNEQFF. The CDR3, as DNA: TGCGCCAGCAGCCAAGAGAGGGACAGGGGGCGGAATGAGCAGTTCTTC.

The table lists this clonotype with many counts. This chain joins TRBV6-2 or TRBV6-3 and TRBJ1-1; the D is unclear. Trimming removed 2 bases at V and 4 bases at J, with 8 bases between. The CDR3 runs to 13 residues. CDR1 is MNHEY, CDR2 SVGEGT, per germline. The CDR3 DNA reads as TGTGCCAGCAGTTACCACGGGAGCACTGAAGCTTTCTTT. It translates to CASSYHGSTEAFF.

Ten or more counts support this clonotype. This rearrangement joins TRBV28 to TRBJ1-5; possibly TRBD1 for D (6 bases). The CDR3 runs to 16 residues. V shed 5 bases and J shed 1 base, with 15 bases lying between them. The germline V gene encodes CDR1 MDHEN and CDR2 SYDVKM. The CDR3 loop reads CASSTGGGLSNQPQHF. The CDR3 DNA follows: TGTGCCAGCAGTACCGGAGGGGGACTGAGCAATCAGCCCCAGCATTTT. Full variable domain (outside the CDR3, taken from reference TRBV28 and TRBJ1-5): DVKVTQSSRYLVKRTGEKVFLECVQDMDHENMFWYRQDPGLGLRLIYFSYDVKMKEKGDIPEGYSVSREKKERFSLILESASTNQTSMYLCASSTGGGLSNQPQHFGDGTRLSIL.

This clonotype was counted only a few times. V and J are TRBV5-1 and TRBJ2-3; 9 nucleotides agree with TRBD2. CDR1 and CDR2 (germline): SGHRS, YFSETQ. The CDR3 sequence is 17 residues long. V was clipped by 3 bases and J by 2 bases; unmatched bases: 10. CDR3 sequence reads: CASSSPPTSGVTDTQYF. CDR3 DNA: TGCGCCAGCAGCTCCCCCCCGACTAGCGGAGTCACAGATACGCAGTATTTT.

This clonotype was detected a few times. The chain joins TRBV20-1 to TRBJ2-7, with a possible D match to TRBD1 (7 bases). The germline CDR1 and CDR2 sequences are DFQATT and SNEGSKA (reference sequence). Trimming left V 4 bases short and J 3 bases short, with 16 bases between. The length of the CDR3 is 14 residues. In nucleotides, the CDR3 is TGCAGTGCTAACGACGCGGGACAGCTCTACGAGCAGTACTTC. This encodes CSANDAGQLYEQYF.

V gene TRBV12-3 or TRBV12-4 combines with J gene TRBJ1-5; D ambiguous. CDR3 length: 11 residues. The germline V and J ends were trimmed by 8 bases and 9 bases, with 11 bases remaining between them. In nucleotides, the CDR3 is TGTGCCAGCGGCTCCGCTGGGCCCCAGCATTTT. Translating gives CASGSAGPQHF.